The text below deals with one TCR beta chain. The sample is drawn from a study of immune evolution from preneoplasia to lung adenocarcinoma. The repertoire was sequenced with immunoSEQ multiplex PCR; TCRdb's copy has only in-frame clones and lacks some. The profile shows roughly 5,000 clones, more than 75% of them singletons. The CDR3 consists of 16 residues. V was trimmed by 1 base and J by 8 bases, leaving 15 bases between them. CDR1 is MGHRA, CDR2 YSYEKL, per germline. This receptor was taken from a person aged 55-85 years with lung adenocarcinoma. The specimen sequenced was FFPE minimally invasive lung adenocarcinoma tissue. J is TRBJ1-6 and V is TRBV4-1, with D possibly matching TRBD1 (5 bases). CDR3 amino acids: CASSQVLRGGDSPLHF. CDR3 in DNA: TGCGCCAGCAGCCAAGTTCTCCGGGGGGGGGATTCACCCCTCCACTTT.